This T cell receptor beta chain is from a study of blood T cell repertoires in COVID-19. Study in general: Italy, Spain and the United States were the sources of the convalescent and acute COVID-19 samples. Sample material is recorded as cDNA or gDNA derived from T cells, B-cell-depleted T cells, or PBMCs.

This clone is a singleton in its sample. This CDR3 spans 15 amino acids. In the original processing: Scientists estimated how many nucleated cells there were by amplifying reference gene primers. Sequencing used immunoSEQ multiplex PCR; TCRdb keeps in-frame clones, though not all of them. The D gene and trimming were derived from the DNA, and the V and J assignments and clone size from that table. The table lists fewer than 250,000 clones, roughly four fifths of them singletons. The sequenced sample consisted of peripheral blood. The source is a woman aged 50 to 60 with acute or convalescent COVID-19. The chain links TRBV21-1 to TRBJ2-1; the table's D call, TRBD2, was not checked against the DNA. TRBV21-1 is given as a pseudogene. CDR3: CASSKERGTYNEQFF. CDR3 coding DNA: TGTGCCAGCAGCAAAGAACGCGGGACGTACAATGAGCAGTTCTTC.